The 12 T cell receptor beta chains reported below all come from one sample, sequenced in a study of radiotherapy plus CTLA-4 blockade in lung cancer (dated by TCRdb to the late 2010s). The library was built by means of the immunoSEQ multiplex PCR assay. In its TCRdb copy, this immuneACCESS table keeps in-frame sequences only and misses some clones. Where compared with another copy, unresolved V genes explain less than half of these, and the others have no known cause. Across this sample there are 40,000 to 50,000 clones, with 75% to 85% seen only once. The top ten clones comprise approximately 3.5% of the sample. Sequencing was performed on peripheral blood, taken from a patient treated with radiotherapy plus ipilimumab. Receptor source: a human donor with non-small cell lung cancer who had stable disease on radiotherapy plus ipilimumab.

The V gene is TRBV13, the J gene TRBJ2-3; the match to TRBD2 covers 7 bases. Germline-derived CDR1 and CDR2 are PRHDT and FYEKMQ (reference sequence). After removal of 5 bases from V and 2 bases from J, the junction contained 10 bases not matched to a gene. This CDR3 has 16 residues. DNA for the CDR3: TGTGCCAGCAGCCCCCCCCTAGCGGTCCTCACAGATACGCAGTATTTT. It encodes CASSPPLAVLTDTQYF.

V usage is TRBV4-1 and J usage is TRBJ1-1; maybe TRBD1 (5 bases). Trimming shortened V by 3 bases and J by 3 bases, and 14 bases separated the two germline ends. This CDR3 spans 15 amino acids. Germline loops: CDR1 MGHRA, CDR2 YSYEKL. The CDR3 reads CASSQGQARYTEAFF. The CDR3 nucleotides read TGCGCCAGCAGCCAGGGGCAGGCCCGGTACACTGAAGCTTTCTTT.

V gene TRBV5-1 combines with J gene TRBJ2-3, with TRBD2 matching over 10 bases. Germline V gene data show CDR1 as SGHRS and CDR2 as YFSETQ. J was trimmed by 0 bases and V by 0 bases; bases with no gene match: 16. The CDR3 runs to 21 residues. This CDR3 is CASSLGTTSGPGSGSTDTQYF. The CDR3 nucleotides are TGCGCCAGCAGCTTGGGAACGACTAGCGGGCCGGGATCTGGGAGCACAGATACGCAGTATTTT. The entire variable domain, with the rest obtained from reference TRBV5-1 and TRBJ2-3, is as follows: KAGVTQTPRYLIKTRGQQVTLSCSPISGHRSVSWYQQTPGQGLQFLFEYFSETQRNKGNFPGRFSGRQFSNSRSEMNVSTLELGDSALYLCASSLGTTSGPGSGSTDTQYFGPGTRLTVL.

V and J are TRBV5-4 and TRBJ2-1; 11 bases line up with TRBD2. Losses at the gene ends were 4 bases for V and 7 bases for J; bases not matched to a gene: 7. Germline V gene data show CDR1 as SGHNT and CDR2 as YYREEE (reference sequence). There are 15 residues in the CDR3. CDR3 DNA sequence: TGTGCCAGCAGCCTTAGCGGGAGGGCCGGAAATGAGCAGTTCTTC. This sequence encodes CASSLSGRAGNEQFF.

This clone was recorded only once. This sequence joins TRBV29-1 and TRBJ2-3, with 8 bases that match TRBD2. V trimming: 6 bases; J trimming: 2 bases; junction bases outside the gene matches: 7. This CDR3 region has 14 residues. Germline V lookup: CDR1 SQVTM, CDR2 ANQGSEA. The CDR3 spells CSVGGGPDTDTQYF. CDR3 sequence (DNA): TGCAGCGTCGGGGGGGGGCCGGACACAGATACGCAGTATTTT.

This sequence joins TRBV25-1 and TRBJ1-5; the D is unclear. In germline, CDR1 is MGHDK, CDR2 SYGVNS. CDR3 length: 12 amino acids. Trimming stripped 3 bases from V and 7 bases from J, with 7 bases between. CDR3 region: CASSDPGQPQHF. As DNA, the CDR3 is TGTGCCAGCAGTGACCCCGGGCAGCCCCAGCATTTT.

The gene calls are TRBV9 and TRBJ2-5; TRBD2 agrees at 10 bases. The CDR3 extends over 15 amino acids. J lost 5 bases, V lost 2 bases, and 6 bases had no gene match. Germline V gives CDR1 SGDLS, CDR2 YYNGEE. CDR3 residues: CASSVSPSGSETQYF. The CDR3 DNA follows: TGTGCCAGCAGCGTGTCTCCTAGCGGGAGTGAGACCCAGTACTTC.

The J gene is TRBJ2-1, the V gene TRBV19; 10 bases align to TRBD2. V dropped 11 bases and J dropped 5; count of bases not matched to a gene: 6. Germline V gene sequence: CDR1 LNHDA, CDR2 SQIVND (reference sequence). CDR3 length: 13 residues. The CDR3 reads CAVSGRADNEQFF. Here the CDR3 DNA reads TGTGCCGTAAGCGGGAGGGCCGACAATGAGCAGTTCTTC.

Worth noting for this clone: The junction departs from the called germline gene at one end, perhaps through a read error. J is TRBJ1-5 and V is TRBV6-1, with D uncertain. The germline CDR1 and CDR2 sequences are MNHNS and SASEGT. There are 13 residues in the CDR3. CDR3 protein: CTSDANGYGAQHF. The CDR3 DNA follows: TGTACCAGCGACGCAAACGGTTATGGAGCCCAGCATTTT.

The V gene is TRBV4-1, the J gene TRBJ2-7, with 9 bases that match TRBD2. Germline-derived CDR1 and CDR2 are MGHRA and YSYEKL. Losses at the gene ends were 1 base for V and 3 bases for J; bases not matched to a gene: 7. The CDR3 has 16 amino acids. For the CDR3, the DNA is TGCGCCAGCAGCCAAGTGGCGGGAGGGCCAATCTACGAGCAGTACTTC. This sequence encodes CASSQVAGGPIYEQYF.

This clone showed up just once. The V call is TRBV27, the J call TRBJ1-6; TRBD1 matches at 9 bases. V lost 5 bases to trimming and J lost 9 bases; unmatched junction nucleotides: 14. The germline V gene has CDR1 MNHEY and CDR2 SMNVEV (reference sequence). The CDR3 totals 17 residues. The CDR3 region has the DNA TGTGCCAGCAGTCCTAACGGAGGGAGACAGGGGGTTTCACCCCTCCACTTT. Translated: CASSPNGGRQGVSPLHF.

The table lists this clone with a few counts. The chain combines TRBV6-1 with TRBJ1-1; D unresolved. In germline, CDR1 is MNHNS, CDR2 SASEGT. V lost 1 base and J 8 bases, leaving 11 bases between the germline ends. The CDR3 is 13 residues long. CDR3 sequence reads: CASSEVVTTEAFF. In DNA, the CDR3 is TGTGCCAGCAGTGAAGTAGTAACCACCGAAGCTTTCTTT.